Sequencing of this T cell receptor beta chain was carried out in a study of T cell clones after liver transplantation. Only a few counts were recorded for this clone. The junction and the germline gene differ at one end; a read error may be behind it. The data were produced by immunoSEQ multiplex PCR, yet TCRdb's version contains in-frame clones alone and is incomplete. Here the sample spans about 76,000 clones, around four fifths being singletons. The CDR3 spans 14 residues. Germline V CDR1 and CDR2: SSHAT, FNYEAQ (reference sequence). The receptor was derived from a human patient who received a liver transplant. Some of these T cells may belong to the graft donor. The sample in question was CD4+ T cells from blood, obtained at the 22-month timepoint. This chain links TRBV7-7 with TRBJ2-7, with 7 bases that match TRBD2. The DNA of the CDR3 is TGTGCTAGCAGCTTAGGTGGGGGGGGCTACGAGCAGTACTTC. This translates into CASSLGGGGYEQYF.